The 15 T cell receptor beta chains below come from one sample, sequenced in a study of cytomegalovirus exposure and HLA in healthy donors. PCR involved 60 Vbeta and 13 Jbeta primers. The repertoire was sequenced with immunoSEQ multiplex PCR; TCRdb's copy has only in-frame clones and lacks some. The sample carries roughly 100,000 clones, roughly 85% recorded once. What was sequenced was PBMCs. The receptor set was obtained from a man aged 40-50 years in good health and CMV-seronegative.

This chain joins TRBV5-1 and TRBJ1-5, with 10 bases matching TRBD1. J gave up 5 bases and V 3 bases, and 2 bases lay outside the gene matches. Germline V gene data show CDR1 as SGHRS and CDR2 as YFSETQ. This CDR3 is 14 amino acids long. CDR3 in amino acids: CASSWGTGDQPQHF. The CDR3 region has the DNA TGCGCCAGCAGCTGGGGGACAGGGGATCAGCCCCAGCATTTT.

V usage is TRBV6-1 and J usage is TRBJ2-5; 9 positions match TRBD1. From germline, CDR1 is MNHNS and CDR2 SASEGT. V gave up 6 bases and J gave up 5 bases; unmatched junction bases: 7. The CDR3 runs to 14 residues. CDR3 region: CASSEQGARETQYF. The DNA for the CDR3 is TGTGCCAGCAGCGAACAGGGGGCCCGGGAGACCCAGTACTTC.

The rearrangement links TRBV9 to TRBJ2-1, with D possibly TRBD1 on 5 matching bases. Deletions cut 1 base from V and 4 bases from J, with 12 bases between. The germline V gene encodes CDR1 SGDLS and CDR2 YYNGEE. The CDR3 covers 15 residues. The CDR3 coding sequence is TGTGCCAGCAGCGTAAGGGGTGACTCTTACAATGAGCAGTTCTTC. It yields the protein CASSVRGDSYNEQFF. Based on the CDR3 plus reference TRBV9 and TRBJ2-1, the full variable domain is DSGVTQTPKHLITATGQRVTLRCSPRSGDLSVYWYQQSLDQGLQFLIQYYNGEERAKGNILERFSAQQFPDLHSELNLSSLELGDSALYFCASSVRGDSYNEQFFGPGTRLTVL.

V is TRBV7-9 and J is TRBJ1-1; the D gene is possibly TRBD1 (6 bases). Germline lookup yields CDR1 SEHNR and CDR2 FQNEAQ (reference sequence). Trimming pared 8 bases from V and 4 bases from J, leaving 23 bases between. The CDR3 sequence is 16 residues long. CDR3 loop: CASLHTGLGFRTEAFF. CDR3 coding DNA: TGTGCCAGCCTACACACAGGGCTCGGATTCCGCACTGAAGCTTTCTTT.

A single count supports this clone. The rearrangement links TRBV11-2 to TRBJ2-7; D remains ambiguous. Germline V gives CDR1 SGHAT, CDR2 FQNNGV. Trimming left V 2 bases short and J 6 bases short, with 14 bases between. This CDR3 comprises 14 residues. Here the CDR3 reads CASSLNLAVTEQYF. The DNA of the CDR3 is TGTGCCAGCAGCTTAAACCTCGCAGTAACCGAGCAGTACTTC.

This clone was recorded only once. No conserved phenylalanine or tryptophan is present at the end of the CDR3, so a read error is the likely explanation. The chain recombines TRBV15 with TRBJ2-7, with TRBD1 matching over 7 bases. V was pared by 0 bases and J by 2 bases, with 4 bases of the junction left unmatched. Germline CDR1 is LNHNV and CDR2 is YYDKDF (reference sequence). This CDR3 has 15 amino acids. Written as DNA, the CDR3 is TGTGCCACCAGCAGAGAAGGGGGACAGACCTACGAGCAGTACCTC. This encodes CATSREGGQTYEQYL.

The rearrangement uses TRBV11-2 and TRBJ2-7, with D maybe TRBD1 (6 bases). The CDR3 is made up of 14 amino acids. V was trimmed by 1 base and J by 2 bases, leaving 9 bases between them. Germline lookup yields CDR1 SGHAT and CDR2 FQNNGV. As DNA, the CDR3 is TGTGCCAGCAGCTTAGGGGGGCCTCCCTACGAGCAGTACTTC. Its protein product is CASSLGGPPYEQYF.

The chain employs TRBV11-2 and TRBJ1-6, with D possibly TRBD1 on 6 matching bases. The CDR3 contains 14 residues. V was pared by 7 bases and J by 9 bases, with 16 bases between. CDR1 is SGHAT and CDR2 is FQNNGV in the germline V gene. CDR3 coding DNA: TGTGCCAGCACCGAATACAGGGTCGGTTCACCCCTCCACTTT. Residues: CASTEYRVGSPLHF.

The gene calls are TRBV25-1 and TRBJ2-3, with TRBD2 identical over 10 bases. This CDR3 is built from 16 residues. Losses at the gene ends were 4 bases for V and 1 base for J; bases not matched to a gene: 5. CDR1 is MGHDK and CDR2 is SYGVNS in the germline V gene. The CDR3 coding sequence is TGTGCCAGCAGTGTCTTCAGCGGGGGGGGCACAGATACGCAGTATTTT. Encoded protein: CASSVFSGGGTDTQYF.

Details on this clone: At one end, the junction sequence differs from germline, possibly due to a read error. The chain carries TRBV7-2 and TRBJ1-5; TRBD1 matches at 8 bases. CDR1 is SGHTA and CDR2 is FQGNSA in the germline V gene. The CDR3 runs 17 residues. CDR3 nucleotides: TGTGCCAGCAGCATAGCAATGACAGGGGATCTTTATCAGCCCCAGCATTTT. Translation gives CASSIAMTGDLYQPQHF.

The chain is built from TRBV6-4 and TRBJ2-1; 12 nucleotides agree with TRBD2. The CDR3 length is 15 residues. Germline loops: CDR1 MRHNA, CDR2 SNTAGT. With V trimmed by 6 bases and J by 8 bases, 8 bases remained unmatched. CDR3: CASSGSSGGADEQFF. The CDR3 DNA follows: TGTGCCAGCAGCGGATCTAGCGGGGGGGCGGATGAGCAGTTCTTC.

The chain links TRBV7-6 to TRBJ1-5; D remains ambiguous. V was shortened by 1 base and J by 1 base, with 17 bases between the two germline ends. This CDR3 is 18 amino acids long. Germline CDR1 and CDR2: SGHVS and FNYEAQ. The CDR3 here is CASSLGVGSLGSNQPQHF. CDR3 coding DNA: TGTGCCAGCAGCTTAGGGGTGGGCTCTTTAGGAAGCAATCAGCCCCAGCATTTT.

About this clone: At one end, the junction sequence differs from germline, possibly due to a read error. The chain recombines TRBV19 with TRBJ2-7; 11 bases align to TRBD1. The CDR3 has 12 amino acids. Looked up from germline, CDR1 is LNHDA and CDR2 is SQIVND (reference sequence). CDR3 loop: CASSGPGTGGVF. CDR3 sequence (DNA): TGTGCCAGTAGTGGACCTGGGACAGGGGGGGTCTTC.

This rearrangement joins TRBV2 to TRBJ1-2; possible D gene TRBD1, 6 bases. Deletions cut 7 bases from V and 4 bases from J, with 16 bases between. Germline loops: CDR1 SNHLY, CDR2 FYNNEI. This CDR3 has 14 residues. CDR3: CASNLQGVGYGYTF. In nucleotides, the CDR3 is TGTGCCAGCAACTTACAGGGAGTCGGCTATGGCTACACCTTC.

The gene calls are TRBV7-3 and TRBJ1-5; D remains ambiguous. The CDR3 consists of 14 residues. The germline CDR1 and CDR2 sequences are SGHTA and FQGTGA. The V end lost 1 base, the J end lost 6 bases, and 10 bases lay between the germline ends. CDR3 coding DNA: TGTGCCAGCAGCTTAAACGGGGTCGGTCAGCCCCAGCATTTT. It is translated as CASSLNGVGQPQHF.